Here is one T cell receptor (beta chain) with its context. The table lists this clone with many counts. Its binding antigen is unknown. This record comes from a study of T cell clonality in common variable immunodeficiency (dated by TCRdb to between 2015 and 2017). For sequencing input, CVID and control samples contributed equivalent amounts of genomic DNA. For every sample, a 60 bp segment covering the rearranged TCRbeta CDR3 region was amplified and then sequenced. The immunoSEQ assay, a bias-corrected multiplex PCR with high-throughput sequencing, was employed for TCRbeta amplification. As for the authors' bioinformatics: Each unique nucleotide sequence was treated as a clone and annotated with V, D and J genes, copy number and frequency. Sequences were labeled productive if in frame, and non-productive if out of frame or containing stop codons. As previously described, clonality was calculated on the basis of Shannon's entropy. The predicted amino acid sequences of productive clones were used to derive the mean CDR3 Kyte-Doolittle hydropathy. Using the R hclust function, scaled V gene usage was clustered hierarchically with Manhattan distance and complete linkage. Sharing of clones by CDR3 amino acid sequence was evaluated by resampling 12 repertoires per group over 100 rounds. Repertoires were searched for more than 55 published EBV-specific and 200 to 300 published CMV-specific TCRbeta sequences. A couple of CVID samples that yielded fewer than 10,000 sequences were excluded from the analysis, so fewer than 45 CVID repertoires were retained. This immuneACCESS table, as held by TCRdb, lists in-frame sequences with V and J called but not all clones. Of the missing ones, under half trace to an unresolved V gene in checked studies; the others have no known cause. That table gives V, J and clone size, and the DNA gave D and trimming. In this sample the table shows 25,000 to 30,000 clones, and no singletons are among them. Of the sample, around 3.1% is held by the ten largest clones.

On the study overall, not on this receptor specifically: According to the authors, figuring out what caused the increased clonality in CVID would require sequencing the repertoires of T cell subpopulations. Differences among patients in the CVID cohort limited the correlations between repertoire features and clinical complications. Increased TCRbeta clonality was found in CVID subjects compared with healthy controls (t-test p = 0.018), with the increase being most characteristic of about a third of subjects. CVID TCRbeta sequences were reported to have fewer deletions and N-nucleotide insertions and to lack highly modified clones with 13 or more V deletions. Healthy controls shared more TCRbeta clones with each other than CVID subjects shared among themselves (p < 0.0001). Despite equal DNA input, controls averaged about 79,000 unique sequences per sample versus 30,000 to 40,000 in CVID samples.

CVID was diagnosed by standard criteria: serum IgG, IgA and/or IgM reduced below normal range, plus specific antibody deficiency. The CVID group comprised about 44 subjects, about 15 female and roughly 29 male, aged roughly 9 to 64 years with a mean age of about 40. Predominantly Caucasian heritage was noted among both the CVID patients and the healthy controls. Replacement immunoglobulin therapy had been administered to all CVID subjects for at least one year at the time of study participation. At blood collection, none of the CVID subjects was ill or on immunomodulatory or immunosuppressive medication. Heparinized peripheral whole blood samples of roughly 5 to 8.5 ml were obtained from each donor. Genomic DNA from adults with common variable immune deficiency (CVID) and from healthy adult controls was used for sequencing of TCRbeta CDR3 repertoires. Diluted blood was subjected to density centrifugation over Hypaque 1077 or Ficoll-Paque for isolation of peripheral blood mononuclear cells. Genomic DNA was extracted from unsorted mononuclear cells by Qiagen column purification or by a centrifugation-based method.

Sequencing input: peripheral blood mononuclear cells. This receptor was obtained from a human donor with common variable immunodeficiency.

This receptor carries the CDR3 CSVEERGRGYEQYF. CDR3 bases read: TGCAGCGTTGAAGAGCGGGGGAGGGGGTACGAG. The chain was built from TRBV29-1 and TRBJ2-7; TRBD2 is possibly the D segment (7 matching bases). With the read ending 3 residues before the CDR3 end, the germline J gene is used to fill in that end. Counted from cysteine to phenylalanine, this CDR3 has 14 amino acids. Of the CDR3's DNA, 33 bases were read; they are in frame from base 1. V is shortened by 0 bases, J by 4 bases, and the region joining them spans 13 bases. Taken from the germline V gene, the CDR1 and CDR2 loops are SQVTM and ANQGSEA.